These 13 T cell receptor beta chains were all obtained from the same sample, sequenced in a study of blood T cells in healthy people across ages. It was with a sample-barcoded 5' primer and a J-beta primer mix that a second PCR of roughly 7 to 12 cycles was run. TCRdb called the 5' RACE reads again in MiXCR, with one record for every CDR3 protein. The sample yields 1.5 million to 2 million distinct CDR3 sequences, about 28% seen once. The sample was blood. All receptors come from a woman in her 30s in good health.

V gene TRBV29-1 combines with J gene TRBJ2-1, with 13 bases that match TRBD2. The V and J ends lost 7 bases and 6 bases, in that order; junction bases with no gene match: 6. Germline V lookup: CDR1 SQVTM, CDR2 ANQGSEA. This CDR3 spans 14 amino acids. CDR3 residues: CSAATSGGTNEQFF. The DNA for the CDR3 is TGCAGCGCCGCGACTAGCGGGGGGACCAATGAGCAGTTCTTC.

In its sample, this clonotype was seen many times. The chain recombines TRBV12-3 or TRBV12-4 with TRBJ2-7; D uncertain. V lost 3 bases and J lost 0, with 9 bases in between. This CDR3 contains 14 residues. The CDR3 DNA is TGTGCCAGCAGTTTGGGTGTCCGCTCCTACGAGCAGTACTTC. Its translation is CASSLGVRSYEQYF.

The gene calls are TRBV9 and TRBJ1-2, with TRBD1 identical over 9 bases. Germline V lookup: CDR1 SGDLS, CDR2 YYNGEE. V trimming: 3 bases; J trimming: 3 bases; junction bases outside the gene matches: 3. The CDR3 is 14 residues long. CDR3 region: CASSERTGDYGYTF. The DNA of the CDR3 is TGTGCCAGCAGCGAGCGGACAGGGGACTATGGCTACACCTTC.

This clonotype was seen repeatedly, ten times or more. The CDR3 region is CASSLAGTVNTEAFF. The CDR3 coding sequence is TGCGCCAGCAGCTTGGCCGGGACAGTGAACACTGAAGCTTTCTTT. The V call is TRBV5-1, the J call TRBJ1-1, with 7 bases aligning to TRBD1. This CDR3 region has 15 residues. CDR1 is SGHRS and CDR2 is YFSETQ in the germline V gene. The junction had 2 bases not matched to a gene; V was cut back by 0 bases and J by 0 bases. Supplemented by reference TRBV5-1 and TRBJ1-1, the full variable domain reads KAGVTQTPRYLIKTRGQQVTLSCSPISGHRSVSWYQQTPGQGLQFLFEYFSETQRNKGNFPGRFSGRQFSNSRSEMNVSTLELGDSALYLCASSLAGTVNTEAFFGQGTRLTVV.

The gene calls are TRBV6-1 and TRBJ2-5; 7 positions match TRBD2. The CDR3 spans 15 residues. CDR1 MNHNS and CDR2 SASEGT come from the germline V gene. With V trimmed by 6 bases and J by 1 base, 8 bases remained unmatched. The CDR3 DNA reads TGTGCCAGCAGCAGTGAGGCTAGCGGCCAAGAGACCCAGTACTTC. Amino acids: CASSSEASGQETQYF.

The chain employs TRBV25-1 and TRBJ2-6, with D possibly being TRBD1 or TRBD2 (5 bases each). The CDR3 has 16 residues. V was clipped by 1 base and J by 0 bases, with 7 bases between them. The germline V gene encodes CDR1 MGHDK and CDR2 SYGVNS. As DNA, the CDR3 is TGTGCCAGCAGTGAATGGGGGAACTCTGGGGCCAACGTCCTGACTTTC. Encoded protein: CASSEWGNSGANVLTF.

This clonotype was picked up a small number of times. A much larger clone differs by one base, so this may be a read error. V and J are TRBV27 and TRBJ2-4; tentative D call: TRBD1 (5 bases). V lost 5 bases, J lost 13 bases, and 24 bases lay in between. The CDR3 spans 15 residues. Germline assignment: CDR1 MNHEY and CDR2 SMNVEV (reference sequence). CDR3 sequence reads: CASSTQGTLYNEQYF. Here the CDR3 DNA reads TGTGCCAGCAGTACCCAGGGTACCCTCTACAATGAGCAGTACTTC.

The rearrangement joins TRBV20-1 to TRBJ2-3, with D perhaps matching TRBD2 (6 bases). CDR3 length: 14 residues. Trimming pared 6 bases from V and 4 bases from J, leaving 17 bases between. Germline-derived CDR1 and CDR2 are DFQATT and SNEGSKA (reference sequence). The CDR3 DNA reads TGCAGTGCCCGCGGGGACCTCCTTTCAGATACGCAGTATTTT. Protein: CSARGDLLSDTQYF.

The genes are TRBV7-2 and TRBJ2-5; a possible D gene is TRBD2 (6 bases). The length of the CDR3 is 13 residues. V lost 1 base to trimming and J lost 6 bases, with 9 bases between them. Germline values: CDR1 SGHTA, CDR2 FQGNSA. The CDR3 loop reads CASSLGGDQTQYF. In DNA, the CDR3 is TGTGCCAGCAGCTTAGGGGGGGACCAGACCCAGTACTTC.

Ten or more counts support this clonotype. The chain couples TRBV20-1 to TRBJ2-3; 9 nucleotides line up with TRBD2. This CDR3 comprises 15 residues. Trimming cost V 4 bases and J 2 bases; bases outside gene matches: 7. Germline V CDR1 and CDR2: DFQATT, SNEGSKA (reference sequence). In DNA, the CDR3 is TGCAGTGCTATTTCCCTAGCGGGACCCACAGATACGCAGTATTTT. Translating gives CSAISLAGPTDTQYF.

This chain uses TRBV12-3 or TRBV12-4 with TRBJ1-2; 9 positions match TRBD1. The V gene end was trimmed by 2 bases and the J gene end by 8 bases; junction bases not matched to a gene: 3. The CDR3 length is 13 residues. CDR3 nucleotide sequence: TGTGCCAGCAGTTTATGGGACAGGGAAGGCTACACCTTC. Its translation: CASSLWDREGYTF.

V and J are TRBV12-3 or TRBV12-4 and TRBJ2-7; D is ambiguous. This CDR3 contains 14 residues. Between the trimmed V and J ends, which lost 4 bases and 5 bases, there was a span of 15 bases. The CDR3 loop is CASSSLFGFDEQYF. CDR3 DNA: TGTGCCAGCAGTTCCCTATTTGGGTTCGACGAGCAGTACTTC.

This clonotype came up a few times. The chain recombines TRBV28 with TRBJ1-6; weak D call: TRBD1 (5 bases). With 7 bases removed from V and 7 bases from J, the gap between germline ends came to 11 bases. The CDR3 totals 13 residues. The germline CDR1 and CDR2 sequences are MDHEN and SYDVKM. The CDR3 DNA is TGTGCCAGCAAGACAGTCGGGAATTCACCCCTCCACTTT. This translates into CASKTVGNSPLHF. The full variable domain, its missing parts supplied by reference TRBV28 and TRBJ1-6, is DVKVTQSSRYLVKRTGEKVFLECVQDMDHENMFWYRQDPGLGLRLIYFSYDVKMKEKGDIPEGYSVSREKKERFSLILESASTNQTSMYLCASKTVGNSPLHFGNGTRLTVT.